This is a list of T cell receptor beta chains from one sample in a study of control samples from healthy donors and cancer patients. Sequencing was performed with immunoSEQ multiplex PCR; in TCRdb, only in-frame clones are kept and a portion is missing. The sample holds 85,000 to 90,000 clones; more than 75% are singletons and the top ten take more than 20%. Material: blood. These receptors all stem from a young man in good health. Both conserved end residues are part of each CDR3. A D gene is named only where the DNA matches it firmly. The size field is filled for only some rows; it gives once, few, many or a size class.

d_call: -
clone_size: -
v_call: TRBV19
cdr3_length: 18
j_call: TRBJ1-1
cdr3_nt: TGTGCCAGTAGTATAGACCGTAATCCTAGGGGCTTGAACACTGAAGCTTTCTTT
cdr3_aa: CASSIDRNPRGLNTEAFF

d_call: -
clone_size: -
v_call: TRBV29-1
cdr3_length: 12
j_call: TRBJ1-1
cdr3_nt: TGCAGCGTTATACTTCTGAACACTGAAGCTTTCTTT
cdr3_aa: CSVILLNTEAFF

d_call: TRBD1
clone_size: -
v_call: TRBV5-4
cdr3_length: 17
j_call: TRBJ2-6
cdr3_nt: TGTGCCAGCAGCTTGCCGACAGGGCGGGCTGGGGCCAACGTCCTGACTTTC
cdr3_aa: CASSLPTGRAGANVLTF

d_call: -
clone_size: -
v_call: TRBV27
cdr3_length: 15
j_call: TRBJ2-1
cdr3_nt: TGTGCCAGCAGCCCAGACTCAACCTACGACAATGAGCAGTTCTTC
cdr3_aa: CASSPDSTYDNEQFF

d_call: TRBD2
clone_size: once
v_call: TRBV5-1
cdr3_length: 15
j_call: TRBJ2-4
cdr3_nt: TGCGCCAGCAGCTTGGTCGGGTCTAGCGGAAACATTCAGTACTTC
cdr3_aa: CASSLVGSSGNIQYF

d_call: -
clone_size: -
v_call: TRBV5-1
cdr3_length: 17
j_call: TRBJ2-5
cdr3_nt: TGCGCCAGCCGCCCGAGGCAGGGTGGGACCGGAGGAGAGACCCAGTACTTC
cdr3_aa: CASRPRQGGTGGETQYF

d_call: -
clone_size: -
v_call: TRBV27
cdr3_length: 15
j_call: TRBJ1-3
cdr3_nt: TGTGCCAGCACCCCTCGTTTGGGGTTTGGAAACACCATATATTTT
cdr3_aa: CASTPRLGFGNTIYF

d_call: -
clone_size: -
v_call: TRBV30
cdr3_length: 12
j_call: TRBJ1-1
cdr3_nt: TGTGCCTGGAGTGAGGCGGAGGGTGAAGCTTTCTTT
cdr3_aa: CAWSEAEGEAFF

d_call: TRBD1
clone_size: -
v_call: TRBV5-8
cdr3_length: 14
j_call: TRBJ1-5
cdr3_nt: TGTGCCAGCAGCTCGGACAGGGGGTATCAGCCCCAGCATTTT
cdr3_aa: CASSSDRGYQPQHF

d_call: -
clone_size: once
v_call: TRBV6-4
cdr3_length: 13
j_call: TRBJ2-2
cdr3_nt: TGTGCCAGCAGTGTAGGAAACACCGGGGAGCTGTTTTTT
cdr3_aa: CASSVGNTGELFF

d_call: -
clone_size: -
v_call: TRBV6-1
cdr3_length: 15
j_call: TRBJ1-5
cdr3_nt: TGTGCCAGCAGTGAAGTGTGGGTTAGTGGACAGCCCCAGCATTTT
cdr3_aa: CASSEVWVSGQPQHF

d_call: -
clone_size: -
v_call: TRBV6-5
cdr3_length: 15
j_call: TRBJ1-2
cdr3_nt: TGTGCCAGCAGTTCGACGACAGGCTCTGGCTATGGCTACACCTTC
cdr3_aa: CASSSTTGSGYGYTF

d_call: -
clone_size: -
v_call: TRBV7-2
cdr3_length: 13
j_call: TRBJ2-3
cdr3_nt: TGTGCCAGCAGCCTTAAGGGGGGGGATACGCAGTATTTT
cdr3_aa: CASSLKGGDTQYF

d_call: TRBD1
clone_size: -
v_call: TRBV5-4
cdr3_length: 16
j_call: TRBJ1-2
cdr3_nt: TGTGCCAGCAGCGACACCCCGACAGGGGATAAGTATGGCTACACCTTC
cdr3_aa: CASSDTPTGDKYGYTF

d_call: -
clone_size: -
v_call: TRBV7-8
cdr3_length: 16
j_call: TRBJ2-2
cdr3_nt: TGTGCCAGCACCCCCAACGGCCAGGGGCACACCGGGGAGCTGTTTTTT
cdr3_aa: CASTPNGQGHTGELFF

d_call: -
clone_size: -
v_call: TRBV4-1
cdr3_length: 15
j_call: TRBJ1-5
cdr3_nt: TGCGCCAGCAGCCAAGAAGGGGGTTTCAATCAGCCCCAGCATTTT
cdr3_aa: CASSQEGGFNQPQHF

d_call: -
clone_size: few
v_call: TRBV4-1
cdr3_length: 16
j_call: TRBJ2-1
cdr3_nt: TGCGCCAGCAGCCAAGACGGAAGCCAAACCTACAATGAGCAGTTCTTC
cdr3_aa: CASSQDGSQTYNEQFF

d_call: -
clone_size: -
v_call: TRBV3-1/TRBV3-2
cdr3_length: 16
j_call: TRBJ2-5
cdr3_nt: TGTGCCAGCAGCCCCCTCATAGCAGGGGCCTTGGGGACCCAGTACTTC
cdr3_aa: CASSPLIAGALGTQYF

d_call: -
clone_size: -
v_call: TRBV2
cdr3_length: 11
j_call: TRBJ2-1
cdr3_nt: TGTGCCAGCAGTGAAGTCAATGAGCAGTTCTTC
cdr3_aa: CASSEVNEQFF

d_call: -
clone_size: once
v_call: TRBV10-2
cdr3_length: 13
j_call: TRBJ2-7
cdr3_nt: TGCGCCAGCAGTGAGTCGAAAGCCTACGAGCAGTACTTC
cdr3_aa: CASSESKAYEQYF

d_call: -
clone_size: -
v_call: TRBV19
cdr3_length: 14
j_call: TRBJ1-5
cdr3_nt: TGTGCCAGTAGTTTACAGGGAAGCAATCAGCCCCAGCATTTT
cdr3_aa: CASSLQGSNQPQHF

d_call: -
clone_size: -
v_call: TRBV11-2
cdr3_length: 12
j_call: TRBJ1-5
cdr3_nt: TGTGCCAGCAGCTTCGATGGACAGCCCCAGCATTTT
cdr3_aa: CASSFDGQPQHF

d_call: -
clone_size: -
v_call: TRBV30
cdr3_length: 10
j_call: TRBJ2-5
cdr3_nt: TGTGCCTGGAGGGGGGAGACCCAGTACTTC
cdr3_aa: CAWRGETQYF